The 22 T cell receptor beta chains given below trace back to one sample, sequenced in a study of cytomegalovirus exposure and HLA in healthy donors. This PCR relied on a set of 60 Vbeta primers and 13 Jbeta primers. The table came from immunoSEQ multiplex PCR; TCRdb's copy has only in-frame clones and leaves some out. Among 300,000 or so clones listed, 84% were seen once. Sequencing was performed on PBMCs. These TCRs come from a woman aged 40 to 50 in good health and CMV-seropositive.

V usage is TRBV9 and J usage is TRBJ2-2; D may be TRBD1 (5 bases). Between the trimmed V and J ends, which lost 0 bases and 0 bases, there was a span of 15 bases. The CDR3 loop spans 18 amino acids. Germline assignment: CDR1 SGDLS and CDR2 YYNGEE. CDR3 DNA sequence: TGTGCCAGCAGCGTAGTTGGCAGGGCTGTGGCGAACACCGGGGAGCTGTTTTTT. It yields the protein CASSVVGRAVANTGELFF.

The CDR3 DNA reads as TGCGCCAGCAGCCAAGATCGAGCAGGCCGACCTAACTATGGCTACACCTTC. Translated: CASSQDRAGRPNYGYTF. The genes are TRBV4-1 and TRBJ1-2; no definite D call. Germline V gives CDR1 MGHRA, CDR2 YSYEKL. V was clipped by 0 bases and J by 0 bases, with 14 bases between them. The CDR3 totals 17 residues.

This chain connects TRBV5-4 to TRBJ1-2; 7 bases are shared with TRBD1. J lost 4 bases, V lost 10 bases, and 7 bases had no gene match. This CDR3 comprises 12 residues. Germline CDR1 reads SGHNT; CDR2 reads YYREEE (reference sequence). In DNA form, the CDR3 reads TGTGCCGGTAGACAGGGCCTCTATGGCTACACCTTC. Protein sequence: CAGRQGLYGYTF.

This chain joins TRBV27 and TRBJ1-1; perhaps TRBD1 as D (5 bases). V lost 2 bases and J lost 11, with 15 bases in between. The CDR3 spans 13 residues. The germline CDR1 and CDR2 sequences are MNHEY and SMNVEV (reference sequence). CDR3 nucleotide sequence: TGTGCCAGCAGTTTAAAACAGGCTTCGAAGGCTTTCTTT. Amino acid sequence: CASSLKQASKAFF.

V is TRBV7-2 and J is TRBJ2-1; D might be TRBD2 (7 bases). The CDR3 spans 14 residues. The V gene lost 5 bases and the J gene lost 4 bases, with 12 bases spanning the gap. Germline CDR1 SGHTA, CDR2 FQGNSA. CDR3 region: CASSAEGGYNEQFF. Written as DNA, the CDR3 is TGTGCCAGCAGCGCCGAGGGGGGGTACAATGAGCAGTTCTTC.

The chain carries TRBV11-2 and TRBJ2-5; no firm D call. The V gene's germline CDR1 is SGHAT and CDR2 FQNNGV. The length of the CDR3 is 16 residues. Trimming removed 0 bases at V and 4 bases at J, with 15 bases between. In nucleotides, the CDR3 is TGTGCCAGCAGCTTAGATTTGGCCAGGCCAACAGAGACCCAGTACTTC. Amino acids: CASSLDLARPTETQYF.

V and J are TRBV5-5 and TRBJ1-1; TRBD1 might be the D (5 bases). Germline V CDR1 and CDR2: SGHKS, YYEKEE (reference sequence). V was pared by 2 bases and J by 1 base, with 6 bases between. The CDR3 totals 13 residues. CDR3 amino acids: CASSFGANTEAFF. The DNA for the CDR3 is TGTGCCAGCAGCTTTGGGGCGAACACTGAAGCTTTCTTT.

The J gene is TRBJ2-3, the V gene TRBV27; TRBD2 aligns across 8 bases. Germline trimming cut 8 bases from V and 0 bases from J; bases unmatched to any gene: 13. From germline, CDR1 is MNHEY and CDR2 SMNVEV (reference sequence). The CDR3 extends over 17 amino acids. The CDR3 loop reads CASAGGLVLPSTDTQYF. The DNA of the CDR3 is TGTGCCAGCGCTGGGGGACTAGTGTTGCCGAGCACAGATACGCAGTATTTT.

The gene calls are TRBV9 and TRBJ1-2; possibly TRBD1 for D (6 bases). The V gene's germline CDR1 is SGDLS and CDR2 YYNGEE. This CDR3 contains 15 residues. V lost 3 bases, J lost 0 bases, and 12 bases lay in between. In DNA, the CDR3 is TGTGCCAGCAGCGCCCCCAGGGGAGCTAACTATGGCTACACCTTC. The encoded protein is CASSAPRGANYGYTF. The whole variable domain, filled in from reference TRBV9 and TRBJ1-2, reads DSGVTQTPKHLITATGQRVTLRCSPRSGDLSVYWYQQSLDQGLQFLIQYYNGEERAKGNILERFSAQQFPDLHSELNLSSLELGDSALYFCASSAPRGANYGYTFGSGTRLTVV.

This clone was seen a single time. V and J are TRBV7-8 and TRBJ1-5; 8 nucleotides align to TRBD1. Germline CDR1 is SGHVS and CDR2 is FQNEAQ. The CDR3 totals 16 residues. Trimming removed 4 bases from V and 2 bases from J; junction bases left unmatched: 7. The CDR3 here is CASSSPGGGGNQPQHF. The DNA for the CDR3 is TGTGCCAGCAGCTCTCCAGGGGGCGGTGGCAATCAGCCCCAGCATTTT.

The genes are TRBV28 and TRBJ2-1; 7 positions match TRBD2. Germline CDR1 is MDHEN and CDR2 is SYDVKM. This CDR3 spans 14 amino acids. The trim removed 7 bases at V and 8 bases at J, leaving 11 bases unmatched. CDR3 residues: CASTHRTRTHEQFF. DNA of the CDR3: TGTGCCAGCACCCACCGGACTAGGACCCATGAGCAGTTCTTC.

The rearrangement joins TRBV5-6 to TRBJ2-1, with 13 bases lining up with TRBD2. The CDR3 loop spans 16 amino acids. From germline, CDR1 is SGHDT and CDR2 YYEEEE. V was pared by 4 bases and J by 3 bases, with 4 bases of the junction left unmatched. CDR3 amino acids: CASSGGTSGIYNEQFF. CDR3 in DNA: TGTGCCAGCAGCGGAGGGACTAGCGGGATCTACAATGAGCAGTTCTTC. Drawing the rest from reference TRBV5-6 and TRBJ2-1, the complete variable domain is DAGVTQSPTHLIKTRGQQVTLRCSPKSGHDTVSWYQQALGQGPQFIFQYYEEEERQRGNFPDRFSGHQFPNYSSELNVNALLLGDSALYLCASSGGTSGIYNEQFFGPGTRLTVL.

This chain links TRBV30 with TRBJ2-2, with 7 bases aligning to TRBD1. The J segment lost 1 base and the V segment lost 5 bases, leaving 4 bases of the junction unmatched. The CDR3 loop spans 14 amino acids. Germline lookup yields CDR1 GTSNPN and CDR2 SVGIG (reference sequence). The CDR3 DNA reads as TGTGCCTGGGGAGGACAGGAGAACACCGGGGAGCTGTTTTTT. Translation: CAWGGQENTGELFF.

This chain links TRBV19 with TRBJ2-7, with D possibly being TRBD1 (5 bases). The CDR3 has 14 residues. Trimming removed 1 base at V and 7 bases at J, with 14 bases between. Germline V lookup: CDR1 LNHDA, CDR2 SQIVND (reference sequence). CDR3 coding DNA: TGTGCCAGTAGTATAGCACAAGGGGCAGGGGAGCAGTACTTC. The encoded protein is CASSIAQGAGEQYF.

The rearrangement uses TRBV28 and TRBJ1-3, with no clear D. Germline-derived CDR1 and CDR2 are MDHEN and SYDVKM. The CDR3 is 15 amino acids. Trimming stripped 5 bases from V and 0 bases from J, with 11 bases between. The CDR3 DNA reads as TGTGCCAGCAGTCCCCCGGGAAGCTCTGGAAACACCATATATTTT. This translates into CASSPPGSSGNTIYF.

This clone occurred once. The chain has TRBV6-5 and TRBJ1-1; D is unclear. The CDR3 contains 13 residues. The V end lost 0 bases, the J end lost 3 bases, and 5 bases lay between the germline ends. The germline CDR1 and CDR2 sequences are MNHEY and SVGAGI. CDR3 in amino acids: CASSYSPDTEAFF. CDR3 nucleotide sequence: TGTGCCAGCAGTTACTCACCGGACACTGAAGCTTTCTTT.

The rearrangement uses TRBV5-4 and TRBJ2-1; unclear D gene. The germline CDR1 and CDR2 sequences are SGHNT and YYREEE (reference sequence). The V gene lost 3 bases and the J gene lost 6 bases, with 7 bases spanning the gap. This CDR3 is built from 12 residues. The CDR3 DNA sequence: TGTGCCAGCAGCTCTAACCTCAATGAGCAGTTCTTC. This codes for CASSSNLNEQFF.

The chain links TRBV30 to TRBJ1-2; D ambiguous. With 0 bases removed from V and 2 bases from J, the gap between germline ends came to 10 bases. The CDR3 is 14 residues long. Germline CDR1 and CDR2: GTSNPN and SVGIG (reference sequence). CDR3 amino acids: CAWSVKRLNYGYTF. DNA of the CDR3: TGTGCCTGGAGTGTAAAAAGACTGAACTATGGCTACACCTTC.

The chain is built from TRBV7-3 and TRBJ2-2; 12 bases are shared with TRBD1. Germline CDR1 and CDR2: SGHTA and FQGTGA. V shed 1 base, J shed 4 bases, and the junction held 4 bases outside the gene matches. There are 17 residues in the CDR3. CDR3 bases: TGTGCCAGCAGCTTAAGGGGACAGGGGGCAATCACCGGGGAGCTGTTTTTT. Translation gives CASSLRGQGAITGELFF. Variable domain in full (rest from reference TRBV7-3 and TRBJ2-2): GAGVSQTPSNKVTEKGKYVELRCDPISGHTALYWYRQSLGQGPEFLIYFQGTGAADDSGLPNDRFFAVRPEGSVSTLKIQRTERGDSAVYLCASSLRGQGAITGELFFGEGSRLTVL.

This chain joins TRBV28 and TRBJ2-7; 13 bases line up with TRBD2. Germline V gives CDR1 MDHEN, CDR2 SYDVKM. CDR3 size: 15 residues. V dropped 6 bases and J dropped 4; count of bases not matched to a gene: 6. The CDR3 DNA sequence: TGTGCCAGCAGCGTGGGACTAGCGGGATTTTACGAGCAGTACTTC. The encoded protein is CASSVGLAGFYEQYF.

CDR3 in amino acids: CASSLGGQATLNGYTF. The CDR3, as DNA: TGTGCCAGCAGCTTGGGTGGACAGGCAACTTTAAATGGCTACACCTTC. The chain is built from TRBV5-4 and TRBJ1-2; 7 bases are shared with TRBD1. J lost 6 bases, V lost 0 bases, and 11 bases had no gene match. CDR3 length equals 16 residues. Germline V lookup: CDR1 SGHNT, CDR2 YYREEE (reference sequence).

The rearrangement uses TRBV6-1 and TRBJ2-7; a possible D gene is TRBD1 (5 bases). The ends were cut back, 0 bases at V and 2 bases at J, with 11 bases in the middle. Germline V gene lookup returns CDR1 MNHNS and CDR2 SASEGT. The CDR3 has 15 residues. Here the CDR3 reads CASSEAPGFTYEQYF. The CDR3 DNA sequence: TGTGCCAGCAGTGAAGCCCCAGGGTTTACCTACGAGCAGTACTTC.